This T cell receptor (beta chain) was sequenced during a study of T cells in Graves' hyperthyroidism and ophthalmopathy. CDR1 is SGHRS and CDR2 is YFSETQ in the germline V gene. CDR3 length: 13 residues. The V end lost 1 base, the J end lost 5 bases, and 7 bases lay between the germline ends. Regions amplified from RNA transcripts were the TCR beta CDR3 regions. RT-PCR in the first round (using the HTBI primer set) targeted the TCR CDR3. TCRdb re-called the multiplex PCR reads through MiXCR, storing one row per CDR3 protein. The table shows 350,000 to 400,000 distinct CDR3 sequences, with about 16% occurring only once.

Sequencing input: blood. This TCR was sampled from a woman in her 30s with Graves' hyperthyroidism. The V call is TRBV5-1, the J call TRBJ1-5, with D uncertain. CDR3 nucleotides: TGCGCCAGCAGCTTGTCACCCGATCAGCCCCAGCATTTT. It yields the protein CASSLSPDQPQHF.